This T cell receptor (beta chain) comes out of a study of T cell responses to AZD1222 COVID-19 vaccine. Study findings and constraints: At 160-218 and 743-854, vaccine-associated CD4 TCRs were dominant, and they spanned spike.

The protocol was immunoSEQ multiplex PCR, while the TCRdb copy is restricted to in-frame clones and leaves out a portion. Among under 150,000 clones listed, under 95% were seen once. A word on this clone: Its antigen is undetermined.

The CDR3 has 14 amino acids. Germline CDR1 SGHRS, CDR2 YFSETQ. V shed 3 bases, J shed 5 bases, and the junction held 6 bases outside the gene matches. The rearrangement uses TRBV5-1 and TRBJ2-7; 9 bases fit TRBD1. Sequences were derived from peripheral blood, sampled on day 0 of AZD1222 vaccination. The sequence came from an adult in good health. For the CDR3, the DNA is TGCGCCAGCAGCTGGACAGGGGCCCGGGACGAGCAGTACTTC. It specifies CASSWTGARDEQYF.